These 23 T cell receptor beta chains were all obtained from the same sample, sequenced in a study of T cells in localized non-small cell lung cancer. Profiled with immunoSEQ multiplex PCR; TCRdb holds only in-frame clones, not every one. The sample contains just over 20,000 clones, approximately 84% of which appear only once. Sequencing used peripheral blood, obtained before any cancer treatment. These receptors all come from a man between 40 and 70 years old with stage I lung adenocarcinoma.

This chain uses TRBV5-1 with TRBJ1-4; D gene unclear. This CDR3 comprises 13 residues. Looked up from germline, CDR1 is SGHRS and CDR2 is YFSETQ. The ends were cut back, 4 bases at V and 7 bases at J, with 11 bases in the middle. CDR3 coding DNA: TGCGCCAGCAGCGACCTGCAAGGTGAAAAACTGTTTTTT. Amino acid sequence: CASSDLQGEKLFF.

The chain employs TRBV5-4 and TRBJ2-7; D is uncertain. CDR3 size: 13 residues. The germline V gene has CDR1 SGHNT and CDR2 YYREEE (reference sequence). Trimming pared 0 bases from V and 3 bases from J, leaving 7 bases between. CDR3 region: CASSLGLNYEQYF. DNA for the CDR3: TGTGCCAGCAGCTTGGGACTTAACTACGAGCAGTACTTC.

CDR3 nucleotides: TGCGCCAGCAGCTTGGAGATCAGCACTGAAGCTTTCTTT. Translation: CASSLEISTEAFF. This chain joins TRBV5-1 and TRBJ1-1; D ambiguous. The CDR3 sequence is 13 residues long. V lost 0 bases to trimming and J lost 4 bases, with 7 bases between them. Per the germline V gene, CDR1 is SGHRS and CDR2 is YFSETQ.

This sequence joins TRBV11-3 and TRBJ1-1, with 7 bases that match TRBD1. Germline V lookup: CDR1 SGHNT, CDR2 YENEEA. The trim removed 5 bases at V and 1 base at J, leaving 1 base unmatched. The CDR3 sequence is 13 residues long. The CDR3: CASSRQGNTEAFF. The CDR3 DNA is TGTGCCAGCAGCAGACAGGGGAACACTGAAGCTTTCTTT. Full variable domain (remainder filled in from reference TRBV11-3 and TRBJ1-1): EAGVVQSPRYKIIEKKQPVAFWCNPISGHNTLYWYLQNLGQGPELLIRYENEEAVDDSQLPKDRFSAERLKGVDSTLKIQPAELGDSAVYLCASSRQGNTEAFFGQGTRLTVV.

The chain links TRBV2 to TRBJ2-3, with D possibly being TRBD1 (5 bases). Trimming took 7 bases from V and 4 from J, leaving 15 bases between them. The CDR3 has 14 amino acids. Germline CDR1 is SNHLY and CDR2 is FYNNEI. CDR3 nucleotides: TGTGCCAGCAAGAGGTCAGGGAACGCAGATACGCAGTATTTT. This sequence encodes CASKRSGNADTQYF.

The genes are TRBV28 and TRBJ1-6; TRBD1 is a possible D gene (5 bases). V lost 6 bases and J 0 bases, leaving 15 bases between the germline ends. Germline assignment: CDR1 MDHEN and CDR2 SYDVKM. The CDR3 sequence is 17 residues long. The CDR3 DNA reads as TGTGCCAGCAGCAGGGTAGATGGAAGCTCCTATAATTCACCCCTCCACTTT. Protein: CASSRVDGSSYNSPLHF.

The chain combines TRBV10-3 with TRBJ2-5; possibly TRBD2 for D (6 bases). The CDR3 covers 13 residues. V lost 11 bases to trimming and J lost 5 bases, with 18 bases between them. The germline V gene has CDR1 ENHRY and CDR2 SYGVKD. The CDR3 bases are TGTGCCGTTAGGAACGGGGGAAGGGAGACCCAGTACTTC. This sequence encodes CAVRNGGRETQYF.

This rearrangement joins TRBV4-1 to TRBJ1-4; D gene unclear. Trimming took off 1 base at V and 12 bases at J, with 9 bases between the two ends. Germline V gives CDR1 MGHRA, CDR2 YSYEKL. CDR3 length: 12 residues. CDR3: CASSQVGRQLFF. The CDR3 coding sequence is TGCGCCAGCAGCCAAGTCGGCAGACAACTGTTTTTT.

The CDR3 region has the DNA TGTGCCAGCAGCTTGGGTGGCAGGGGGCTGACAGATACGCAGTATTTT. Residues: CASSLGGRGLTDTQYF. J is TRBJ2-3 and V is TRBV5-4; 8 positions agree with TRBD1. After removal of 0 bases from V and 3 bases from J, the junction contained 6 bases not matched to a gene. Germline values: CDR1 SGHNT, CDR2 YYREEE (reference sequence). This CDR3 is built from 16 residues.

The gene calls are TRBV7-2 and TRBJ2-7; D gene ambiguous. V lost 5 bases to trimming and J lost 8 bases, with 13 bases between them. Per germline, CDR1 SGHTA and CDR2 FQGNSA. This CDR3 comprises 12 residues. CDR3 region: CASSLSGFQQYF. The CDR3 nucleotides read TGTGCCAGCAGCCTCTCGGGTTTCCAGCAGTACTTC.

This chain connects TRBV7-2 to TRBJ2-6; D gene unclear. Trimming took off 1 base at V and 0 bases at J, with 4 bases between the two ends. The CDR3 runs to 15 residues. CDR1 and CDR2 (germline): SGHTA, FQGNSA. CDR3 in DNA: TGTGCCAGCAGCTTAGTAGTCTCTGGGGCCAACGTCCTGACTTTC. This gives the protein CASSLVVSGANVLTF.

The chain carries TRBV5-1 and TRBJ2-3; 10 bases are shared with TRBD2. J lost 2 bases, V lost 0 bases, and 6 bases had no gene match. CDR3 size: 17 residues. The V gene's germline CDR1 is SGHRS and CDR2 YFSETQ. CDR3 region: CASSLAGLAGDTDTQYF. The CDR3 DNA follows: TGCGCCAGCAGCTTGGCCGGGCTAGCGGGAGACACAGATACGCAGTATTTT. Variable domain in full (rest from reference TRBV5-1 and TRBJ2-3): KAGVTQTPRYLIKTRGQQVTLSCSPISGHRSVSWYQQTPGQGLQFLFEYFSETQRNKGNFPGRFSGRQFSNSRSEMNVSTLELGDSALYLCASSLAGLAGDTDTQYFGPGTRLTVL.

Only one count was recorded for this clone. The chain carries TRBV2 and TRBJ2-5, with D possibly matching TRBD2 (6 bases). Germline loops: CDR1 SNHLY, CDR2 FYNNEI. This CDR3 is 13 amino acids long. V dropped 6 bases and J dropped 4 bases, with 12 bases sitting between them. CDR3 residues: CASSRDSSETQYF. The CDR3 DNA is TGTGCCAGCAGCAGGGACTCCTCAGAGACCCAGTACTTC.

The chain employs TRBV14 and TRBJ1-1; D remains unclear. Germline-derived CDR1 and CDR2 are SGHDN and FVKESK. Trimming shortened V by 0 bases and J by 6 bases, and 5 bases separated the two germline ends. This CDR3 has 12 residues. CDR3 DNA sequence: TGTGCCAGCAGCCAAGAGGTCCCTGAAGCTTTCTTT. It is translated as CASSQEVPEAFF.

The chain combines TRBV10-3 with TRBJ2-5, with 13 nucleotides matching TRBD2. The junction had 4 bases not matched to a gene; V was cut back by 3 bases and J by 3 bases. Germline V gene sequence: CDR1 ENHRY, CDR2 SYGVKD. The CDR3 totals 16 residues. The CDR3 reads CAISDGLAGVKETQYF. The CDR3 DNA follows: TGTGCCATCAGTGACGGACTAGCGGGAGTAAAAGAGACCCAGTACTTC.

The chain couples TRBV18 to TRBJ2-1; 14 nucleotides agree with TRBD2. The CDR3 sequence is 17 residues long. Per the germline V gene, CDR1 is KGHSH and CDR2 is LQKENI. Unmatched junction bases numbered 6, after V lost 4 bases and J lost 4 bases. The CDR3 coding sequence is TGTGCCAGCTCACTACGAGGACTAGCGGGGGGTTACAATGAGCAGTTCTTC. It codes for CASSLRGLAGGYNEQFF. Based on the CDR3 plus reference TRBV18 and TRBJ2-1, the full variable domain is NAGVMQNPRHLVRRRGQEARLRCSPMKGHSHVYWYRQLPEEGLKFMVYLQKENIIDESGMPKERFSAEFPKEGPSILRIQQVVRGDSAAYFCASSLRGLAGGYNEQFFGPGTRLTVL.

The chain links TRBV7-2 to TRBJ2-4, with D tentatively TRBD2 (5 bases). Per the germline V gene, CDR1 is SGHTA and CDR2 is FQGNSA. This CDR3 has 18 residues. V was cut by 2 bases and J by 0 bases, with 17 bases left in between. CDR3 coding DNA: TGTGCCAGCAGCTTATCCCGGCGGGCACTCCTAGCCAAAAACATTCAGTACTTC. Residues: CASSLSRRALLAKNIQYF.

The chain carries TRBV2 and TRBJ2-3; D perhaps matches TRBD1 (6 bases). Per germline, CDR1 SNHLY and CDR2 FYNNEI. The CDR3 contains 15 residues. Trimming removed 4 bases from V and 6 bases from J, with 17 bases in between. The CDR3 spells CASSGRLGAIDTQYF. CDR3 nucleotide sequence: TGTGCCAGCAGTGGTCGTTTGGGGGCCATTGATACGCAGTATTTT.

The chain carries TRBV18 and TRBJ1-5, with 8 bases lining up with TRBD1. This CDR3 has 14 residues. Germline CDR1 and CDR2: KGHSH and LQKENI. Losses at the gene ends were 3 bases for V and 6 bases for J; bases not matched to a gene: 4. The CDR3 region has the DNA TGTGCCAGCTCACCTCAGGGGGCGGGTCAGCCCCAGCATTTT. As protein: CASSPQGAGQPQHF. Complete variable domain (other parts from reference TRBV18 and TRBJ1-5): NAGVMQNPRHLVRRRGQEARLRCSPMKGHSHVYWYRQLPEEGLKFMVYLQKENIIDESGMPKERFSAEFPKEGPSILRIQQVVRGDSAAYFCASSPQGAGQPQHFGDGTRLSIL.

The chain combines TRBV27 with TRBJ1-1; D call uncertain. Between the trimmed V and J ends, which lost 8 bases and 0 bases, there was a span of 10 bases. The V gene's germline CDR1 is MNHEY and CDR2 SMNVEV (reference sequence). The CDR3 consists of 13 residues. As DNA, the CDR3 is TGTGCCAGCTTTGGTCTAATGAACACTGAAGCTTTCTTT. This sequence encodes CASFGLMNTEAFF.

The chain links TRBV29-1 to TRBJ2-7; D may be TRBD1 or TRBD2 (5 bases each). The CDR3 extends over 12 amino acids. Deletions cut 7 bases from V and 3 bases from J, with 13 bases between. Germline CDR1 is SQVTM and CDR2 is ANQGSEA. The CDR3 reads CSGGDRDYEQYF. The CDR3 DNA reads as TGCAGCGGGGGAGACAGAGACTACGAGCAGTACTTC.

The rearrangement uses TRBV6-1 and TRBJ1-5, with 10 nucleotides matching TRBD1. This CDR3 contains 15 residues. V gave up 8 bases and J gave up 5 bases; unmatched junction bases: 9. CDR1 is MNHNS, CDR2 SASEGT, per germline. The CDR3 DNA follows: TGTGCCAGCGGAGGGGCGGGACAGGGGTATCAGCCCCAGCATTTT. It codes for CASGGAGQGYQPQHF.

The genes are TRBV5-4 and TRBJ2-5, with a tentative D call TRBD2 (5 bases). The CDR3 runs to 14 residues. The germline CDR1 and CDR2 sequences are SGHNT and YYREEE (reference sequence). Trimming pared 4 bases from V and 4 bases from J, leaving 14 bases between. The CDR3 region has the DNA TGTGCCAGCAGCCCCAGTACGGGATCAGAGACCCAGTACTTC. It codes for CASSPSTGSETQYF.